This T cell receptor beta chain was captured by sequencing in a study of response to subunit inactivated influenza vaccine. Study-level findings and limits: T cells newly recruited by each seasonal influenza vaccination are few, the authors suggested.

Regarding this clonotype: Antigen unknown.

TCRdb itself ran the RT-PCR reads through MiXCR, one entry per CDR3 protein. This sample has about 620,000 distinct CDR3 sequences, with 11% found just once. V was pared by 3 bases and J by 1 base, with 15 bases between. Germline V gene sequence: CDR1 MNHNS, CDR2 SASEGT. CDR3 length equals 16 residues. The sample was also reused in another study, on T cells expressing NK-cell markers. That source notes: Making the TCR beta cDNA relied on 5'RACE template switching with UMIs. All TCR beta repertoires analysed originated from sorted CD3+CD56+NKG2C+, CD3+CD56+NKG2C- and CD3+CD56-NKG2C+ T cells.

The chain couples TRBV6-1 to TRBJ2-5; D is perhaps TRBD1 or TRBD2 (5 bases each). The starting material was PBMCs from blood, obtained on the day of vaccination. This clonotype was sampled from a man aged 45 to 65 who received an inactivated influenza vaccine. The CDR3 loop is CASSESRGLGQETQYF. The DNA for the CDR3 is TGTGCCAGCAGTGAGTCTCGGGGCTTGGGCCAAGAGACCCAGTACTTC.